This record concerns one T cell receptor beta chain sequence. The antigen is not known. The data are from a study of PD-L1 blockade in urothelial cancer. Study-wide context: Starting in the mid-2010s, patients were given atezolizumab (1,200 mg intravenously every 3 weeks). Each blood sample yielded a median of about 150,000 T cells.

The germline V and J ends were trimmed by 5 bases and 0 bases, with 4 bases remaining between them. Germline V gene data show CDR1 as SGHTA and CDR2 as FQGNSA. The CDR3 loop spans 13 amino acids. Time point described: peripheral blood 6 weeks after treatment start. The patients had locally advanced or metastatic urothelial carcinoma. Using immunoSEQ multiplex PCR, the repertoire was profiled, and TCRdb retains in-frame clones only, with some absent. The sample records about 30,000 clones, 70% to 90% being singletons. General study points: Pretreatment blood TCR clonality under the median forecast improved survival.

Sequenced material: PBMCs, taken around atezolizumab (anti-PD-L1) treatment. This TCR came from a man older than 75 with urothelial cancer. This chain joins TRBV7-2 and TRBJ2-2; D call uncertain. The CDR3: CASSPANTGELFF. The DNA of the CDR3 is TGTGCCAGCAGCCCTGCGAACACCGGGGAGCTGTTTTTT.